This passage covers 8 T cell receptor beta chains from one sample sequenced in a study of T cell responses to AZD1222 COVID-19 vaccine (dated by TCRdb to 2020 to 2022). Library prep was done by the immunoSEQ multiplex PCR assay. TCRdb mirrors the immuneACCESS table, restricted to in-frame sequences. Some clones are absent from its copies; in checked studies, under half trace to an unresolved V gene, and the reason for the others is unknown. Within this sample are 95,000 to 150,000 clones, with 92% of them counted one time only. The ten largest clones represent approximately 1.7% of the sample. Read against the paper, the sample's time point label means: baseline before first vaccination. The specimen comprised peripheral blood, sampled on day 0 of AZD1222 vaccination. Every receptor here comes from an adult in good health.

This chain joins TRBV6-2 or TRBV6-3 and TRBJ1-1; TRBD1 might be the D (5 bases). CDR3 length equals 15 residues. V was pared by 0 bases and J by 0 bases, with 8 bases between. CDR1 and CDR2 from the germline V gene are MNHEY and SVGEGT. The CDR3 DNA follows: TGTGCCAGCAGTTACTCAGGGGCCCTGAACACTGAAGCTTTCTTT. This translates into CASSYSGALNTEAFF.

This clone appeared a single time. V usage is TRBV6-5 and J usage is TRBJ2-3; D possibly matches TRBD1 or TRBD2 (5 bases each). V was shortened by 6 bases and J by 8 bases, with 21 bases between the two germline ends. The germline CDR1 and CDR2 sequences are MNHEY and SVGAGI. This CDR3 comprises 15 residues. This CDR3 reads CASSLRGGKHGTQYF. The CDR3 coding sequence is TGTGCCAGCAGCCTACGTGGGGGAAAGCATGGTACGCAGTATTTT.

CDR3 DNA sequence: TGTGCCAGCAGTTACTCGGGAAACGGAGACTATGGCTACACCTTC. This encodes CASSYSGNGDYGYTF. This chain links TRBV6-5 with TRBJ1-2, with D unresolved. Trimming removed 0 bases from V and 3 bases from J, with 11 bases in between. Germline CDR1 and CDR2: MNHEY and SVGAGI. CDR3 length: 15 amino acids.

This chain connects TRBV19 to TRBJ1-5; weak D call: TRBD1 (5 bases). Trimming pared 3 bases from V and 4 bases from J, leaving 7 bases between. CDR1 and CDR2 (germline): LNHDA, SQIVND (reference sequence). The CDR3 consists of 13 residues. This CDR3 is CASSMGGNQPQHF. Written as DNA, the CDR3 is TGTGCCAGTAGTATGGGGGGAAATCAGCCCCAGCATTTT.

The rearrangement links TRBV6-2 or TRBV6-3 to TRBJ1-5; no clear D gene. The CDR3 totals 13 residues. The germline CDR1 and CDR2 sequences are MNHEY and SVGEGT. Trimming removed 2 bases from V and 2 bases from J, with 4 bases in between. The CDR3, as DNA: TGTGCCAGCAGTTACGTGGGCAATCAGCCCCAGCATTTT. The encoded protein is CASSYVGNQPQHF.

The rearrangement joins TRBV21-1 to TRBJ1-5. TRBV21-1 is described as a pseudogene. The CDR3 totals 17 residues. CDR3 bases: TGTGCCAGCAGCAAAACCCTAGGTCAGGGTGGAGGTCAGCCCCAGCATTTT. Amino acids: CASSKTLGQGGGQPQHF.

The rearrangement uses TRBV29-1 and TRBJ1-1, with a weak D call TRBD1 (5 bases). This CDR3 is built from 12 residues. Germline-derived CDR1 and CDR2 are SQVTM and ANQGSEA. Trimming left V 3 bases short and J 5 bases short, with 10 bases between. The CDR3 DNA sequence: TGCAGCGTTGATCCGGGACGGACTGAAGCTTTCTTT. Translating gives CSVDPGRTEAFF.

The chain joins TRBV5-1 to TRBJ1-2; D is unclear. The length of the CDR3 is 14 residues. Germline V gene data show CDR1 as SGHRS and CDR2 as YFSETQ. V was trimmed by 2 bases and J by 4 bases, leaving 12 bases between them. CDR3 bases: TGCGCCAGCAGCTTTTCTGATAAGGTCTATGGCTACACCTTC. This sequence encodes CASSFSDKVYGYTF. The full variable domain, completed using reference TRBV5-1 and TRBJ1-2, is KAGVTQTPRYLIKTRGQQVTLSCSPISGHRSVSWYQQTPGQGLQFLFEYFSETQRNKGNFPGRFSGRQFSNSRSEMNVSTLELGDSALYLCASSFSDKVYGYTFGSGTRLTVV.